A selection of T cell receptor beta chains follows, all from one sample in a study of blood T cell repertoires in COVID-19. TCRdb's copy holds only in-frame clones and misses some; the assay was immunoSEQ multiplex PCR. The sample includes approximately 170,000 clones, around 84% of them seen just once. The sample taken for sequencing was PBMCs or T cells enriched from blood (not recorded which). Receptor source: a woman aged 25 to 39 who had recovered from COVID-19. Each CDR3 is given with its conserved first and last residue. The D gene is left open where the match is weak. Not all rows give a size; the values are once, few, many and, for expanded clones, a class.

v_call: TRBV18; clone_size: -; j_call: TRBJ1-2; d_call: -; cdr3_nt: TGTGCCAGCTCACCGTCAACAAACTATGGCTACACCTTC; cdr3_aa: CASSPSTNYGYTF
v_call: TRBV29-1; clone_size: few; j_call: TRBJ2-7; d_call: TRBD2; cdr3_nt: TGCAGTGCCGGGACTAGCGGGAGGATAGGGAGCTACGAGCAGTACTTC; cdr3_aa: CSAGTSGRIGSYEQYF
v_call: TRBV1; clone_size: -; j_call: TRBJ1-2; d_call: -; cdr3_nt: TGCACCAGCAGCCAAGATCAAAAACCGAGGGGGCCGGTCAGAGGCTATGGCTACACCTTC; cdr3_aa: CTSSQDQKPRGPVRGYGYTF
v_call: TRBV5-1; clone_size: -; j_call: TRBJ2-7; d_call: TRBD2; cdr3_nt: TGCGCCAGCAGCTTGGTTGGCGGGAGCTACGAGCAGTACTTC; cdr3_aa: CASSLVGGSYEQYF
v_call: TRBV4-2; clone_size: -; j_call: TRBJ1-3; d_call: -; cdr3_nt: TGTGCCAGCATAAGCGGAAACACCATATATTTT; cdr3_aa: CASISGNTIYF
v_call: TRBV28; clone_size: -; j_call: TRBJ2-3; d_call: TRBD2; cdr3_nt: TGTGCCAGCAGCCGGCTAGCGGGAGTTAAGGATACGCAGTATTTT; cdr3_aa: CASSRLAGVKDTQYF
v_call: TRBV4-1; clone_size: -; j_call: TRBJ2-7; d_call: TRBD2; cdr3_nt: TGCGCCAGCAGCCATGGACTAGCGGGATCCTACGAGCAGTACTTC; cdr3_aa: CASSHGLAGSYEQYF
v_call: TRBV30; clone_size: -; j_call: TRBJ1-3; d_call: -; cdr3_nt: TGTGCCTGGAGTGTACGAGGGAACTCTGGAAACACCATATATTTT; cdr3_aa: CAWSVRGNSGNTIYF
v_call: TRBV28; clone_size: -; j_call: TRBJ2-3; d_call: TRBD2; cdr3_nt: TGTGCCAGCAGTATCGTCAGCGGGAGAACGCAGTATTTT; cdr3_aa: CASSIVSGRTQYF
v_call: TRBV20-1; clone_size: -; j_call: TRBJ1-3; d_call: -; cdr3_nt: TGCAGTGCTAGTGGAGGAGCCTTTGGAAACACCATATATTTT; cdr3_aa: CSASGGAFGNTIYF
v_call: TRBV29-1; clone_size: -; j_call: TRBJ1-2; d_call: -; cdr3_nt: TGCAGCGCTCAAGGGGGGGGTGCTAACTATGGCTACACCTTC; cdr3_aa: CSAQGGGANYGYTF
v_call: TRBV9; clone_size: -; j_call: TRBJ2-3; d_call: TRBD2; cdr3_nt: TGTGCCAGCAGCGTGAGCGGGGGGACCACTAGCACAGATACGCAGTATTTT; cdr3_aa: CASSVSGGTTSTDTQYF
v_call: TRBV19; clone_size: -; j_call: TRBJ1-5; d_call: TRBD1; cdr3_nt: TGTGCCAGTAGTATCGTCGGACAGGGGTACAATCAGCCCCAGCATTTT; cdr3_aa: CASSIVGQGYNQPQHF
v_call: TRBV3-1/TRBV3-2; clone_size: once; j_call: TRBJ2-3; d_call: -; cdr3_nt: TGTGCCAGCAGCCTCAGAGGGACAGATACGCAGTATTTT; cdr3_aa: CASSLRGTDTQYF
v_call: TRBV5-1; clone_size: -; j_call: TRBJ2-3; d_call: TRBD2; cdr3_nt: TGCGCCAGCAGTTTGCCCGAGCGGGAGGGCCGGGATACGCAGTATTTT; cdr3_aa: CASSLPEREGRDTQYF
v_call: TRBV5-8; clone_size: -; j_call: TRBJ1-5; d_call: -; cdr3_nt: TGTGCCAGCAGCTTGGTGGGGGGGTTTAATCAGCCCCAGCATTTT; cdr3_aa: CASSLVGGFNQPQHF
v_call: TRBV9; clone_size: -; j_call: TRBJ2-3; d_call: TRBD2; cdr3_nt: TGTGCCAGCAGCCTTAGCGGGAGTAGCGATACGCAGTATTTT; cdr3_aa: CASSLSGSSDTQYF
v_call: TRBV20-1; clone_size: many; j_call: TRBJ2-5; d_call: -; cdr3_nt: TGCAGTGCAGAGGTCCAAGAGACCCAGTACTTC; cdr3_aa: CSAEVQETQYF
v_call: TRBV5-1; clone_size: once; j_call: TRBJ2-3; d_call: -; cdr3_nt: TGCGCCAGCAGCTTGGGAGGGTTCCCTAGCACAGATACGCAGTATTTT; cdr3_aa: CASSLGGFPSTDTQYF
v_call: TRBV14; clone_size: many; j_call: TRBJ1-3; d_call: -; cdr3_nt: TGTGCCAGCAGCCAAGGGGCGACGGGGTGGAACACCATATATTTT; cdr3_aa: CASSQGATGWNTIYF
v_call: TRBV27; clone_size: many; j_call: TRBJ1-1; d_call: TRBD1; cdr3_nt: TGTGCCAGCCGCACGGGGGGACAGGGGTCTTATAGGAACACTGAAGCTTTCTTT; cdr3_aa: CASRTGGQGSYRNTEAFF
v_call: TRBV7-2; clone_size: -; j_call: TRBJ2-7; d_call: -; cdr3_nt: TGTGCCAGCAGCTTAATGTTGATGCCTAGCGTATACGAGCAGTACTTC; cdr3_aa: CASSLMLMPSVYEQYF
v_call: TRBV28; clone_size: -; j_call: TRBJ1-5; d_call: -; cdr3_nt: TGTGCCAGCAGTTTAGAGGGTTGGGGCAATCAGCCCCAGCATTTT; cdr3_aa: CASSLEGWGNQPQHF
v_call: TRBV2; clone_size: few; j_call: TRBJ2-2; d_call: TRBD2; cdr3_nt: TGTGCCAGCGGGCAGCGGGAGGGGAACACCGGGGAGCTGTTTTTT; cdr3_aa: CASGQREGNTGELFF
v_call: TRBV9; clone_size: -; j_call: TRBJ2-3; d_call: -; cdr3_nt: TGTGCCAGCAGCGTAGATCTCGATACTAGCACAGATACGCAGTATTTT; cdr3_aa: CASSVDLDTSTDTQYF
v_call: TRBV7-9; clone_size: -; j_call: TRBJ1-2; d_call: -; cdr3_nt: TGTGCCAGCAGCTTAGCGTGGGCAGAGACCTATGGCTACACCTTC; cdr3_aa: CASSLAWAETYGYTF
v_call: TRBV9; clone_size: -; j_call: TRBJ2-3; d_call: TRBD1; cdr3_nt: TGTGCCAGCAGCGTACCAAACAAACCGACAGGGTCCACAGATACGCAGTATTTT; cdr3_aa: CASSVPNKPTGSTDTQYF
v_call: TRBV28; clone_size: -; j_call: TRBJ1-1; d_call: -; cdr3_nt: TGTGCCAGCAGTCCCGGCGGGGGAGACACTGAAGCTTTCTTT; cdr3_aa: CASSPGGGDTEAFF
v_call: TRBV7-8; clone_size: -; j_call: TRBJ2-7; d_call: TRBD1; cdr3_nt: TGTGCCAGCAGCTCCCAAGGGGGCGGCTACGAGCAGTACTTC; cdr3_aa: CASSSQGGGYEQYF
v_call: TRBV11-2; clone_size: -; j_call: TRBJ2-2; d_call: TRBD2; cdr3_nt: TGTGCCAGCAGGGTAGCGGGGGGGAGGAACACCGGGGAGCTGTTTTTT; cdr3_aa: CASRVAGGRNTGELFF
v_call: TRBV30; clone_size: -; j_call: TRBJ2-6; d_call: -; cdr3_nt: TGTGCCCTTACCGAGTACTCTGGGGCCAACGTCCTGACTTTC; cdr3_aa: CALTEYSGANVLTF
v_call: TRBV7-2; clone_size: -; j_call: TRBJ1-5; d_call: TRBD1; cdr3_nt: TGTGCCAGCAGCTTATCTCGGCAGGGGGGACATAGCAATCAGCCCCAGCATTTT; cdr3_aa: CASSLSRQGGHSNQPQHF
v_call: TRBV10-3; clone_size: -; j_call: TRBJ1-1; d_call: TRBD1; cdr3_nt: TGTGCCATCAGTCCGGGGGCGGACAGGGTGATTCCGAACACTGAAGCTTTCTTT; cdr3_aa: CAISPGADRVIPNTEAFF
v_call: TRBV10-3; clone_size: -; j_call: TRBJ2-7; d_call: TRBD1; cdr3_nt: TGTGCCATCAGAGCTCCGCTTACGGGACAGGGGGCTTACGAGCAGTACTTC; cdr3_aa: CAIRAPLTGQGAYEQYF
v_call: TRBV9; clone_size: -; j_call: TRBJ1-3; d_call: TRBD1; cdr3_nt: TGTGCCAGCAGCGACCGGGACAGGGGAAACACCATATATTTT; cdr3_aa: CASSDRDRGNTIYF
v_call: TRBV27; clone_size: -; j_call: TRBJ1-2; d_call: -; cdr3_nt: TGTGCCAGCAGTTTAAAGGGCGGACTCCCCAACTATGGCTACACCTTC; cdr3_aa: CASSLKGGLPNYGYTF
v_call: TRBV11-2; clone_size: -; j_call: TRBJ2-5; d_call: TRBD1; cdr3_nt: TGTGCCAGCAGCAAAGGGACAGGGACGATGGAGACCCAGTACTTC; cdr3_aa: CASSKGTGTMETQYF
v_call: TRBV24-1; clone_size: -; j_call: TRBJ1-6; d_call: -; cdr3_nt: TGTGCCACCAGTGATCGGGGAGGCAATTCACCCCTCCACTTT; cdr3_aa: CATSDRGGNSPLHF
v_call: TRBV2; clone_size: -; j_call: TRBJ2-3; d_call: TRBD2; cdr3_nt: TGTGCCAGCAGTTCCCGAGCGGGAGTTCAGGCAGATACGCAGTATTTT; cdr3_aa: CASSSRAGVQADTQYF
v_call: TRBV7-8; clone_size: -; j_call: TRBJ2-5; d_call: -; cdr3_nt: TGTGCCAGCAGCCTCTCACAGGCTCAAGAGACCCAGTACTTC; cdr3_aa: CASSLSQAQETQYF
v_call: TRBV24-1; clone_size: -; j_call: TRBJ2-3; d_call: TRBD2; cdr3_nt: TGTGCCACCAGTGACCGGGGACTAGCGGGCACAGATACGCAGTATTTT; cdr3_aa: CATSDRGLAGTDTQYF
v_call: TRBV6-5; clone_size: -; j_call: TRBJ1-1; d_call: -; cdr3_nt: TGTGCCAGCAGATCCTTGCCAGGGGAAGCTTTCTTT; cdr3_aa: CASRSLPGEAFF
v_call: TRBV5-1; clone_size: -; j_call: TRBJ2-1; d_call: TRBD2; cdr3_nt: TGCGCCAGCAGCTTGGCCCTAGCGGGGGGCAATGAGCAGTTCTTC; cdr3_aa: CASSLALAGGNEQFF
v_call: TRBV5-1; clone_size: -; j_call: TRBJ2-5; d_call: -; cdr3_nt: TGCGCCAGCAGCTTCGGCGGCGGGAAAGAGACCCAGTACTTC; cdr3_aa: CASSFGGGKETQYF
v_call: TRBV5-8; clone_size: few; j_call: TRBJ1-2; d_call: -; cdr3_nt: TGTGCCAGCAGCCCCTGGGACACCAATGGCTACACCTTC; cdr3_aa: CASSPWDTNGYTF